These 28 T cell receptor beta chains were sequenced from one sample in a study of T cell clones after liver transplantation. Method: immunoSEQ multiplex PCR; TCRdb's copy keeps in-frame clones and lacks some. The repertoire includes more than 95,000 clones, 80% to 85% of them detected once, and around 0.94% sits in the top ten. The specimen was CD4+ T cells from blood, collected before liver transplant. The receptors shown here come from a human donor who received a liver transplant.

This clone has a handful of counts. The rearrangement uses TRBV5-1 and TRBJ2-1, with D possibly being TRBD1 or TRBD2 (5 bases each). CDR1 SGHRS and CDR2 YFSETQ come from the germline V gene. Trimming pared 3 bases from V and 6 bases from J, leaving 13 bases between. The CDR3 is made up of 14 amino acids. CDR3 coding DNA: TGCGCCAGCAGCTGGGGACCCCAGAGCAATGAGCAGTTCTTC. Its protein product is CASSWGPQSNEQFF. Full variable domain (remainder filled in from reference TRBV5-1 and TRBJ2-1): KAGVTQTPRYLIKTRGQQVTLSCSPISGHRSVSWYQQTPGQGLQFLFEYFSETQRNKGNFPGRFSGRQFSNSRSEMNVSTLELGDSALYLCASSWGPQSNEQFFGPGTRLTVL.

This clone was seen just once. This sequence joins TRBV27 and TRBJ2-2; D gene unclear. The CDR3 loop spans 18 amino acids. The V end lost 0 bases, the J end lost 1 base, and 15 bases lay between the germline ends. Looked up from germline, CDR1 is MNHEY and CDR2 is SMNVEV (reference sequence). In DNA form, the CDR3 reads TGTGCCAGCAGTTTATCTAGCACCCCCCCCCTGAACACCGGGGAGCTGTTTTTT. This codes for CASSLSSTPPLNTGELFF.

V and J are TRBV6-1 and TRBJ2-2; D ambiguous. The CDR3 has 15 residues. Per germline, CDR1 MNHNS and CDR2 SASEGT. Trimming pared 6 bases from V and 4 bases from J, leaving 15 bases between. This CDR3 is CASRTTSVGTGELFF. CDR3 sequence (DNA): TGTGCCAGCAGGACAACTTCGGTGGGCACCGGGGAGCTGTTTTTT.

V is TRBV15 and J is TRBJ2-7, with 9 bases fitting TRBD1. There are 13 residues in the CDR3. The germline V gene encodes CDR1 LNHNV and CDR2 YYDKDF (reference sequence). J gave up 3 bases and V 5 bases, and 2 bases lay outside the gene matches. The CDR3 nucleotides are TGTGCCACCAGCCGACAGGGGGGCTACGAGCAGTACTTC. Translation gives CATSRQGGYEQYF.

The chain carries TRBV6-1 and TRBJ2-1; possibly TRBD2 for D (5 bases). From germline, CDR1 is MNHNS and CDR2 SASEGT. V dropped 0 bases and J dropped 1 base, with 16 bases sitting between them. This CDR3 contains 18 residues. The CDR3 loop is CASSEAEGPEVSYNEQFF. The CDR3 DNA follows: TGTGCCAGCAGTGAAGCGGAAGGGCCGGAGGTGTCCTACAATGAGCAGTTCTTC.

This clone was detected once. V usage is TRBV7-9 and J usage is TRBJ1-1, with no clear D. The CDR3 totals 13 residues. V lost 3 bases, J lost 5 bases, and 10 bases lay in between. Germline V gene lookup returns CDR1 SEHNR and CDR2 FQNEAQ (reference sequence). This CDR3 reads CASSLGGETEAFF. The CDR3 bases are TGTGCCAGCAGCTTGGGCGGTGAGACTGAAGCTTTCTTT.

J is TRBJ1-2 and V is TRBV7-2, with D possibly matching TRBD1 (5 bases). Germline V gene lookup returns CDR1 SGHTA and CDR2 FQGNSA. V was shortened by 0 bases and J by 4 bases, with 12 bases between the two germline ends. This CDR3 is built from 15 residues. The DNA of the CDR3 is TGTGCCAGCAGCTTAGCTGAGAGGGACCTCTATGGCTACACCTTC. This gives the protein CASSLAERDLYGYTF. The entire variable domain, with the rest obtained from reference TRBV7-2 and TRBJ1-2, is as follows: GAGVSQSPSNKVTEKGKDVELRCDPISGHTALYWYRQSLGQGLEFLIYFQGNSAPDKSGLPSDRFSAERTGGSVSTLTIQRTQQEDSAVYLCASSLAERDLYGYTFGSGTRLTVV.

The rearrangement joins TRBV25-1 to TRBJ1-3; tentatively, D is TRBD1 (5 bases). With 3 bases removed from V and 2 bases from J, the gap between germline ends came to 8 bases. Per germline, CDR1 MGHDK and CDR2 SYGVNS. CDR3 length equals 14 residues. CDR3 nucleotide sequence: TGTGCCAGCAGTGAGGACACCCCTGGAAACACCATATATTTT. Residues: CASSEDTPGNTIYF.

The V call is TRBV6-6, the J call TRBJ2-1, with 11 bases aligning to TRBD2. CDR3 length: 15 residues. Germline CDR1 is MNHNY and CDR2 is SVGAGI (reference sequence). The V gene end was trimmed by 2 bases and the J gene end by 7 bases; junction bases not matched to a gene: 4. The CDR3 DNA reads TGTGCCAGCAGTTACAGTAGCGGGAGGGTTAATGAGCAGTTCTTC. It codes for CASSYSSGRVNEQFF.

The chain couples TRBV29-1 to TRBJ1-1, with D tentatively TRBD1 (6 bases). The CDR3 has 15 residues. V shed 6 bases and J shed 1 base, with 18 bases lying between them. Germline loops: CDR1 SQVTM, CDR2 ANQGSEA. The CDR3 DNA follows: TGCAGCGTATTTACAGGGTCGGGAGGGAACACTGAAGCTTTCTTT. It is translated as CSVFTGSGGNTEAFF.

The rearrangement uses TRBV2 and TRBJ2-1; D not certain. V lost 7 bases and J 8 bases, leaving 12 bases between the germline ends. Germline V gene lookup returns CDR1 SNHLY and CDR2 FYNNEI. This CDR3 comprises 12 residues. This chain's CDR3 is CASTLRWDEQFF. As DNA, the CDR3 is TGTGCCAGCACTTTGAGGTGGGATGAGCAGTTCTTC.

The chain is built from TRBV6-1 and TRBJ1-6; 9 nucleotides align to TRBD1. The CDR3 covers 15 residues. V lost 3 bases and J lost 9; bases outside the gene matches: 6. Germline CDR1 is MNHNS and CDR2 is SASEGT. The CDR3 coding sequence is TGTGCCAGCAGTGACGCGACAGGGGGTGGTTCACCCCTCCACTTT. Amino acids: CASSDATGGGSPLHF.

This clone was detected only once. J is TRBJ2-3 and V is TRBV29-1; 8 bases map to TRBD1. The V and J ends lost 7 bases and 0 bases, in that order; junction bases with no gene match: 6. Germline V gives CDR1 SQVTM, CDR2 ANQGSEA. This CDR3 spans 14 amino acids. The CDR3 loop is CSAGQAASTDTQYF. CDR3 DNA sequence: TGCAGCGCGGGACAGGCGGCTAGCACAGATACGCAGTATTTT.

The chain recombines TRBV5-1 with TRBJ2-7; TRBD2 matches 7 bases. V lost 5 bases and J lost 5; bases outside the gene matches: 7. Germline V gene data show CDR1 as SGHRS and CDR2 as YFSETQ. The CDR3 is 13 residues long. This CDR3 reads CASSREGGDEQYF. The CDR3 DNA sequence: TGCGCCAGCAGTAGGGAGGGCGGCGACGAGCAGTACTTC.

Only one count was recorded for this clone. V gene TRBV6-5 combines with J gene TRBJ1-5, with D unclear. The CDR3 runs to 15 residues. V was trimmed by 0 bases and J by 5 bases, leaving 11 bases between them. Germline values: CDR1 MNHEY, CDR2 SVGAGI. The CDR3 spells CASSYSIYGDQPQHF. The CDR3 DNA is TGTGCCAGCAGTTACTCGATCTACGGCGATCAGCCCCAGCATTTT.

V is TRBV19 and J is TRBJ1-1; maybe TRBD1 (6 bases). The CDR3 spans 17 residues. In germline, CDR1 is LNHDA, CDR2 SQIVND (reference sequence). Between the trimmed V and J ends, which lost 6 bases and 1 base, there was a span of 21 bases. CDR3 protein: CASSRGGREGRNTEAFF. For the CDR3, the DNA is TGTGCCAGTAGCAGAGGGGGGCGCGAGGGGCGGAACACTGAAGCTTTCTTT.

The rearrangement uses TRBV19 and TRBJ2-5; D unclear. Germline V gene data show CDR1 as LNHDA and CDR2 as SQIVND (reference sequence). The CDR3 covers 12 residues. Trimming left V 7 bases short and J 5 bases short, with 11 bases between. The CDR3, as DNA: TGTGCCAGTACGGACCCCGGTGAGACCCAGTACTTC. Its protein is CASTDPGETQYF.

This clone appeared a single time. The chain has TRBV28 and TRBJ2-3; 9 nucleotides agree with TRBD1. J lost 4 bases, V lost 1 base, and 3 bases had no gene match. Germline V gene lookup returns CDR1 MDHEN and CDR2 SYDVKM. The CDR3 consists of 15 residues. The CDR3 DNA is TGTGCCAGCAGTTTATTGAGGACAGGGGCAGATACGCAGTATTTT. Encoded protein: CASSLLRTGADTQYF.

The chain links TRBV18 to TRBJ2-3; TRBD1 or TRBD2 may be the D gene (5 bases each). The germline V gene encodes CDR1 KGHSH and CDR2 LQKENI. Trimming pared 0 bases from V and 2 bases from J, leaving 15 bases between. The CDR3 totals 17 residues. This CDR3 is CASSPPSGRRYTDTQYF. The DNA of the CDR3 is TGTGCCAGCTCACCACCGTCGGGGCGGAGATACACAGATACGCAGTATTTT.

This rearrangement joins TRBV27 to TRBJ1-1, with 9 nucleotides matching TRBD1. V lost 1 base and J lost 2; bases outside the gene matches: 8. This CDR3 has 17 amino acids. The germline gives CDR1 MNHEY, CDR2 SMNVEV (reference sequence). The CDR3 DNA follows: TGTGCCAGCAGTTTATTAACCGGGACAGGGTATAACACTGAAGCTTTCTTT. It specifies CASSLLTGTGYNTEAFF.

This clone was detected a few times. The J gene is TRBJ2-1, the V gene TRBV11-3; the match to TRBD2 covers 7 bases. The germline CDR1 and CDR2 sequences are SGHNT and YENEEA. This CDR3 is built from 14 residues. The junction had 2 bases not matched to a gene; V was cut back by 5 bases and J by 1 base. Written as DNA, the CDR3 is TGTGCCAGCAGCCCGGGGGGATCCTACAATGAGCAGTTCTTC. Translating it yields CASSPGGSYNEQFF. Filled out from reference TRBV11-3 and TRBJ2-1, the complete variable domain reads EAGVVQSPRYKIIEKKQPVAFWCNPISGHNTLYWYLQNLGQGPELLIRYENEEAVDDSQLPKDRFSAERLKGVDSTLKIQPAELGDSAVYLCASSPGGSYNEQFFGPGTRLTVL.

The chain combines TRBV15 with TRBJ1-1; 9 nucleotides align to TRBD1. The germline V gene encodes CDR1 LNHNV and CDR2 YYDKDF (reference sequence). This CDR3 is 16 amino acids long. V was clipped by 8 bases and J by 1 base; unmatched bases: 11. CDR3 amino acids: CATRQPRQGENTEAFF. The CDR3 DNA is TGTGCCACCCGGCAACCCAGACAGGGGGAGAACACTGAAGCTTTCTTT. Together with reference TRBV15 and TRBJ1-1, the CDR3 gives the full variable domain: DAMVIQNPRYQVTQFGKPVTLSCSQTLNHNVMYWYQQKSSQAPKLLFHYYDKDFNNEADTPDNFQSRRPNTSFCFLDIRSPGLGDTAMYLCATRQPRQGENTEAFFGQGTRLTVV.

The CDR3 sequence: CASSPERIGNGYTF. CDR3 in DNA: TGTGCCAGCAGTCCCGAGAGGATAGGCAATGGCTACACCTTC. This chain connects TRBV28 to TRBJ1-2; D unclear. The length of the CDR3 is 14 residues. Germline V lookup: CDR1 MDHEN, CDR2 SYDVKM. Trimming pared 5 bases from V and 6 bases from J, leaving 16 bases between.

The chain combines TRBV2 with TRBJ2-7, with 7 bases that match TRBD2. The CDR3 totals 17 residues. Per germline, CDR1 SNHLY and CDR2 FYNNEI. With V trimmed by 2 bases and J by 7 bases, 17 bases remained unmatched. In DNA form, the CDR3 reads TGTGCCAGCAGTGAAAAGTTGGCGGGAGCCGCAGGTCGGGAGCAGTACTTC. Translated, it gives CASSEKLAGAAGREQYF.

The V gene is TRBV7-3, the J gene TRBJ1-3; D ambiguous. This CDR3 comprises 15 residues. Germline values: CDR1 SGHTA, CDR2 FQGTGA. Trimming removed 2 bases from V and 4 bases from J, with 12 bases in between. The CDR3 bases are TGTGCCAGCAGCTTATCTTCAGATCGAGGAAACACCATATATTTT. It yields the protein CASSLSSDRGNTIYF.

V usage is TRBV7-2 and J usage is TRBJ2-7; TRBD2 matches at 8 bases. The CDR3 extends over 15 amino acids. The ends lost 3 bases at V and 3 bases at J; junction bases unmatched: 7. Germline lookup yields CDR1 SGHTA and CDR2 FQGNSA. The CDR3 DNA is TGTGCCAGCAGCTTGCGGGCCGGGACTAGCTACGAGCAGTACTTC. It codes for CASSLRAGTSYEQYF. Full variable domain (missing parts from reference TRBV7-2 and TRBJ2-7): GAGVSQSPSNKVTEKGKDVELRCDPISGHTALYWYRQSLGQGLEFLIYFQGNSAPDKSGLPSDRFSAERTGGSVSTLTIQRTQQEDSAVYLCASSLRAGTSYEQYFGPGTRLTVT.

The CDR3 protein is CASSDGFYGYTF. Written as DNA, the CDR3 is TGCGCCAGCAGTGACGGTTTTTATGGCTACACCTTC. The V and J genes are TRBV10-1 and TRBJ1-2; D gene unclear. Trimming took 3 bases from V and 5 from J, leaving 7 bases between them. Germline-derived CDR1 and CDR2 are WNHNN and SYGVQD (reference sequence). CDR3 size: 12 residues.

This chain uses TRBV28 with TRBJ1-5; 11 bases align to TRBD1. The junction had 11 bases not matched to a gene; V was cut back by 11 bases and J by 2 bases. Looked up from germline, CDR1 is MDHEN and CDR2 is SYDVKM. The CDR3 extends over 16 amino acids. CDR3 region: CALPGQGGRGNQPQHF. The CDR3 nucleotides are TGTGCCCTTCCGGGACAGGGGGGTAGGGGCAATCAGCCCCAGCATTTT. The complete variable domain, with remaining parts taken from reference TRBV28 and TRBJ1-5, reads DVKVTQSSRYLVKRTGEKVFLECVQDMDHENMFWYRQDPGLGLRLIYFSYDVKMKEKGDIPEGYSVSREKKERFSLILESASTNQTSMYLCALPGQGGRGNQPQHFGDGTRLSIL.